The present T cell receptor (beta chain) was sequenced within a study of CD8 T cells in Susac syndrome. RNA, at about 0.45 to 1 ug, was reverse transcribed with random hexamers. TCRdb independently ran MiXCR on the immunoSEQ multiplex PCR reads; one entry per CDR3 protein. Of 130,000 or so distinct CDR3 sequences in the sample, approximately 95% were seen once. V was cut by 3 bases and J by 0 bases, with 5 bases left in between. CDR1 and CDR2 (germline): LGHDT, YNNKEL (reference sequence). The CDR3 sequence is 14 residues long. The specimen was CD4+ T cells from PBMCs. The chain has TRBV3-1 and TRBJ1-4; no firm D call. This sequence was found in a human donor with multiple sclerosis. CDR3 nucleotide sequence: TGTGCCAGCAGCCACAGATCAACTAATGAAAAACTGTTTTTT. Translated: CASSHRSTNEKLFF.